Included here is one T cell receptor (beta chain) sequence, with context. Its antigen is still unknown. Trimming stripped 0 bases from V and 6 bases from J, with 11 bases between. CDR1 and CDR2 (germline): SGHVS, FNYEAQ. The CDR3 length is 14 residues. Amplification used 60 Vbeta primers and 13 Jbeta primers. Libraries were prepared by immunoSEQ multiplex PCR; TCRdb keeps only in-frame clonotypes and omits some of them. The sample comprises around 190,000 clones, 65% to 85% of which are singletons, and around 2.5% rests with the top ten. This record comes from a study of cytomegalovirus exposure and HLA in healthy donors. Study as a whole: Unique TCRs numbering 75 million to 95 million, obtained from HLA-typed donors, made up an early data release.

General study points: A missense DCLRE1C variant was associated with V- and J-gene trimming of TCR beta chains in a later analysis, and an independent cohort replicated the association. A few CMV-associated chains proved CMV antigen-specific in vitro. In the analysis, some V segments, TRBV6-2 and TRBV6-3 included, were excluded as indistinguishable.

Sequencing input: PBMCs. The rearrangement uses TRBV7-6 and TRBJ2-5, with D possibly matching TRBD2 (5 bases). The receptor was isolated from a man aged 55 to 70 in good health and CMV-seronegative. CDR3 nucleotide sequence: TGTGCCAGCAGCTTAGCGGCTAGCTTGAAGACCCAGTACTTC. Protein: CASSLAASLKTQYF.